Detailed here is one T cell receptor (beta chain). Antigen: not known. This record belongs to a study of CXCR3-negative and CXCR3-positive naive CD8 T cells. Libraries of TRB cDNA were made by 5' RACE and carried UMIs. TCRdb reprocessed the 5' RACE reads and reports one entry per CDR3 protein, with no DNA. The table for this sample gives 65,000 to 95,000 distinct CDR3 sequences. Study conclusions and caveats: Both naive subsets had comparably high diversity; memory CD8+ cells much lower.

Specimen: naive CXCR3- CD8+ T cells from blood. This sample's subset: CD45RO-CCR7+CD27+CD95- naive CD8+ T cells lacking CXCR3 (TNR3-). The origin of this receptor is a human donor in good health. Some clones in this sample may be carry-over from other donors' samples.

The CDR3 region is CASSPGTSTIYTYEQFF. The J gene is TRBJ2-1, the V gene TRBV3-1; the D gene TCRdb calls, TRBD2, cannot be checked with no DNA. CDR3 length equals 17 residues. CDR1 and CDR2 from the germline V gene are LGHDT and YNNKEL (reference sequence).